The source of this TCR beta chain is a study of T cell responses to AZD1222 COVID-19 vaccine. With respect to this clone: Its cognate antigen is unknown.

Sequencing was performed with immunoSEQ multiplex PCR; in TCRdb, only in-frame clones are kept and a portion is missing. The sample holds some 170,000 clones; about 90% are singletons and the top ten take 4.3%. V gave up 3 bases and J gave up 4 bases; unmatched junction bases: 9. The length of the CDR3 is 16 residues. Germline CDR1 MNHEY, CDR2 SMNVEV (reference sequence). Study conclusions and caveats: Seropositive AZD1222 recipients at baseline numbered only five or six. Vaccine-related CD4 TCRs covered spike, predominating at 160-218 and 743-854. Spike-specific TCR breadth and depth were elevated following two AZD1222 doses.

The source was peripheral blood, collected 28 days after the second dose of the MenACWY control vaccine. This receptor was identified in an adult who received the MenACWY meningococcal vaccine as a control. The chain joins TRBV27 to TRBJ2-7; 10 bases are a match to TRBD2. CDR3 sequence reads: CASSFGLAEVQYEQYF. Written as DNA, the CDR3 is TGTGCCAGCAGTTTCGGACTAGCGGAAGTACAGTACGAGCAGTACTTC.